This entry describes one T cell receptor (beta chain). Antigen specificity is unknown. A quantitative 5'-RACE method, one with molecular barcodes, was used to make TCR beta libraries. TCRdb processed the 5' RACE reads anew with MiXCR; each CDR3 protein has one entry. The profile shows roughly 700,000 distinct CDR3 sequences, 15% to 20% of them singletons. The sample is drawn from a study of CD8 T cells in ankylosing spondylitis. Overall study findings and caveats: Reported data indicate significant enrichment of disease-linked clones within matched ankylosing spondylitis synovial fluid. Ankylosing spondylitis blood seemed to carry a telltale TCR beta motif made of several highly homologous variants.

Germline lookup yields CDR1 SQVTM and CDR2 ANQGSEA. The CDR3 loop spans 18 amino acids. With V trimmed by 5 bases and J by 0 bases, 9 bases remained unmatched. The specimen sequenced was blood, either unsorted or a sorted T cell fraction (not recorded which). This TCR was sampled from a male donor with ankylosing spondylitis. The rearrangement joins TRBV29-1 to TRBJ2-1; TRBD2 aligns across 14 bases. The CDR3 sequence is CSVWGLAGALSSYNEQFF. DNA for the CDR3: TGCAGCGTTTGGGGACTAGCGGGGGCCCTCAGCTCCTACAATGAGCAGTTCTTC.